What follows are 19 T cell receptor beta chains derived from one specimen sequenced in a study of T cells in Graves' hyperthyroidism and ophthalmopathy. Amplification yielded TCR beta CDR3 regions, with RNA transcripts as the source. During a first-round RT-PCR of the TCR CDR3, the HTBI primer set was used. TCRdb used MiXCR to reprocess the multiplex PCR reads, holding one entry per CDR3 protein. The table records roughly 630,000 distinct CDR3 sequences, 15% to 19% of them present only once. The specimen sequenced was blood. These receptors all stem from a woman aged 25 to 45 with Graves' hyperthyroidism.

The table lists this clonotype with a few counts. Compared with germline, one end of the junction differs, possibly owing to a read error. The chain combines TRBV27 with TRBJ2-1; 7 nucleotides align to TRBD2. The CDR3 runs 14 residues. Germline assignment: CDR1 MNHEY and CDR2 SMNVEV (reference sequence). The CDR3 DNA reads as TGTGCCAGCATAGTTGCTAGCGGATACAATGGGCAGTTCTTC. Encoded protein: CASIVASGYNGQFF.

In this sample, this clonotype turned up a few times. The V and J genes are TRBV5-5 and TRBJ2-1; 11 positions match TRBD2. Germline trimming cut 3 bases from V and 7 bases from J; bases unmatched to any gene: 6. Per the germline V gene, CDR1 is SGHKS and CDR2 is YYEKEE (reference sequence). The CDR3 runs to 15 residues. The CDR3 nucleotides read TGTGCCAGCAGCTACCGACTAGCGGGACCTAATGAGCAGTTCTTC. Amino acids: CASSYRLAGPNEQFF.

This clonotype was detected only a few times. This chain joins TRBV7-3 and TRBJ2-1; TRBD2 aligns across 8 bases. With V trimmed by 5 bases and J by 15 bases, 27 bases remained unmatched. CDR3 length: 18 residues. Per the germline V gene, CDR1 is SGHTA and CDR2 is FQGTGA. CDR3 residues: CASSLNALSAGRALVPFF. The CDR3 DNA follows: TGTGCCAGCAGCCTTAATGCCCTATCAGCCGGGAGGGCCCTTGTCCCGTTCTTC.

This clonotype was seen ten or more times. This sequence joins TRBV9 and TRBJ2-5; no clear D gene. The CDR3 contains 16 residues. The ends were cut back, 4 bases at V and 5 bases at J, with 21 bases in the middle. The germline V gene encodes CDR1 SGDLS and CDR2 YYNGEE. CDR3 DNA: TGTGCCAGCAGCCGAAGTTCTTGGACGGCTTGGGAGACCCAGTACTTC. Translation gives CASSRSSWTAWETQYF.

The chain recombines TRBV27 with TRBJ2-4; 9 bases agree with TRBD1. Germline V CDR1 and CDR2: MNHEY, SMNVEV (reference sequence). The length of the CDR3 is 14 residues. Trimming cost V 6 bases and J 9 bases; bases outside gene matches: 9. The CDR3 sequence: CASRGDRVGGIQYF. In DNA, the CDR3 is TGTGCCAGCAGGGGGGACAGGGTGGGGGGCATTCAGTACTTC.

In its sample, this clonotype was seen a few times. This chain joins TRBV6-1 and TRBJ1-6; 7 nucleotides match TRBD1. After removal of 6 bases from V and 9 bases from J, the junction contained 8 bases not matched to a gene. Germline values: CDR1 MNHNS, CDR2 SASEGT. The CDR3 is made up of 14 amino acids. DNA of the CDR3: TGTGCCAGCAGCCGGGGACAGTCGGCTTCACCCCTCCACTTT. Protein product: CASSRGQSASPLHF.

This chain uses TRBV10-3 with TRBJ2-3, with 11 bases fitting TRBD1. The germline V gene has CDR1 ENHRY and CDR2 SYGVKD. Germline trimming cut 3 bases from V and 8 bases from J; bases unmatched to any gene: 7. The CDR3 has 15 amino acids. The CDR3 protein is CAISDWTGGTSTQYF. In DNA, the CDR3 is TGTGCCATCAGTGACTGGACAGGGGGCACGTCTACGCAGTATTTT.

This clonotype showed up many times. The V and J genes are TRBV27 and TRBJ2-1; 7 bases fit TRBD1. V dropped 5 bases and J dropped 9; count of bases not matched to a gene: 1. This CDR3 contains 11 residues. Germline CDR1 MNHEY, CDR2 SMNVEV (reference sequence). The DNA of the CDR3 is TGTGCCAGCAGTGACAGGGTTGAGCAGTTCTTC. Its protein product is CASSDRVEQFF.

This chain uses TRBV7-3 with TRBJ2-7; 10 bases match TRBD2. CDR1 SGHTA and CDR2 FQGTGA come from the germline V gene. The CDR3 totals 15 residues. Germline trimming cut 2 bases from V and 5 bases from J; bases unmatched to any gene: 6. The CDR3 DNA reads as TGTGCCAGCAGCTTAGTAGCGGGAGGCCGGGACGAGCAGTACTTC. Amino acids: CASSLVAGGRDEQYF.

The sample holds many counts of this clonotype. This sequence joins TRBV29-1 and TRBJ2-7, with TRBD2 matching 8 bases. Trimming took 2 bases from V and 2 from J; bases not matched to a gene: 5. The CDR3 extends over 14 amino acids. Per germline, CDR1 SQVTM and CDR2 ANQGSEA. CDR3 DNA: TGCAGCGTTGAAAAGACTAGCGAGACCTACGAGCAGTACTTC. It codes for CSVEKTSETYEQYF.

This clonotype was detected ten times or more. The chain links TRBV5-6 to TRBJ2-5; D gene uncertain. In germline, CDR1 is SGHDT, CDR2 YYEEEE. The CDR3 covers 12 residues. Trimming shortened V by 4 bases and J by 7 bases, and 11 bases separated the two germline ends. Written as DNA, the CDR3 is TGTGCCAGCAGCAACACCCAGGTGACCCAGTACTTC. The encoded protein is CASSNTQVTQYF.

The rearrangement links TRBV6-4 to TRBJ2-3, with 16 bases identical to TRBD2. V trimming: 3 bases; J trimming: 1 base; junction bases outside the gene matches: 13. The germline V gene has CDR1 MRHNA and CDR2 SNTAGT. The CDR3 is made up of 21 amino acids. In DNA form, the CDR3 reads TGTGCCAGCAGTGATCCTACAATGGGACTAGCGGGAGGGCCTGGCACAGATACGCAGTATTTT. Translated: CASSDPTMGLAGGPGTDTQYF.

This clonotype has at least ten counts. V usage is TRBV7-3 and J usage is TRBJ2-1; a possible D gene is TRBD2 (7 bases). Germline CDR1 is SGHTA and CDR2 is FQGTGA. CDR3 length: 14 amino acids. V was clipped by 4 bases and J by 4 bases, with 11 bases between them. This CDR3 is CASSWGGPYNEQFF. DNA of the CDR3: TGTGCCAGCAGCTGGGGGGGGCCGTACAATGAGCAGTTCTTC.

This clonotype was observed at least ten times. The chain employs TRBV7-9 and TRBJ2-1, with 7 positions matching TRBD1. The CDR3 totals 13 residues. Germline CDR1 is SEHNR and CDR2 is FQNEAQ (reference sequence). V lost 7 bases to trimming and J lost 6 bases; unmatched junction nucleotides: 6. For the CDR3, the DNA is TGTGCCAGCATCCCGGCAGGGGGCAATGAGCAGTTCTTC. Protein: CASIPAGGNEQFF.

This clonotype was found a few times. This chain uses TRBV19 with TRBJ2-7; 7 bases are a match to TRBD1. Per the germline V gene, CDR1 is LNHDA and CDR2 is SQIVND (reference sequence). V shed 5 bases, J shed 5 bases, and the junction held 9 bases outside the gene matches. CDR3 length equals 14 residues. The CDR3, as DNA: TGTGCCAGTAGTCGCCCGACAGGGTCTGACGAGCAGTACTTC. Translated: CASSRPTGSDEQYF.

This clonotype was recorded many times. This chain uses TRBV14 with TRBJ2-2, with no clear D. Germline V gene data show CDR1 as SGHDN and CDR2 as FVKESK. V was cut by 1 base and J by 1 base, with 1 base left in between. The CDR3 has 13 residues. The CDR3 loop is CASSQVNTGELFF. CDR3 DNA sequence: TGTGCCAGCAGCCAAGTGAACACCGGGGAGCTGTTTTTT.

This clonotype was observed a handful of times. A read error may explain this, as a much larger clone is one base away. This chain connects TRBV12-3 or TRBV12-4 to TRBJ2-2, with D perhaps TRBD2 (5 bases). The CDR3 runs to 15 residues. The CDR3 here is CASGRGSPSTGELSF. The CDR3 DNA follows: TGTGCCAGCGGCAGAGGGAGTCCGAGCACCGGGGAGCTGTCTTTT.

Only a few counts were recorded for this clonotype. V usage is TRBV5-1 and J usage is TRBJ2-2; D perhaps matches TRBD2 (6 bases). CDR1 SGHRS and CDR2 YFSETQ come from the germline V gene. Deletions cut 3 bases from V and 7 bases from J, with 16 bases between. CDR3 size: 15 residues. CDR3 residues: CASSSTTRGGGELFF. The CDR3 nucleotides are TGCGCCAGCAGCTCCACTACAAGGGGAGGCGGGGAGCTGTTTTTT.

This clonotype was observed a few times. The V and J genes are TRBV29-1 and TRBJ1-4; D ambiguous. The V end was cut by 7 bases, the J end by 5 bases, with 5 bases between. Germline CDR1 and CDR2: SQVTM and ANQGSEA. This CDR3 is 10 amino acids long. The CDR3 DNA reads TGCAGCGCTAAAAATGAAAAACTGTTTTTT. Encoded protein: CSAKNEKLFF.